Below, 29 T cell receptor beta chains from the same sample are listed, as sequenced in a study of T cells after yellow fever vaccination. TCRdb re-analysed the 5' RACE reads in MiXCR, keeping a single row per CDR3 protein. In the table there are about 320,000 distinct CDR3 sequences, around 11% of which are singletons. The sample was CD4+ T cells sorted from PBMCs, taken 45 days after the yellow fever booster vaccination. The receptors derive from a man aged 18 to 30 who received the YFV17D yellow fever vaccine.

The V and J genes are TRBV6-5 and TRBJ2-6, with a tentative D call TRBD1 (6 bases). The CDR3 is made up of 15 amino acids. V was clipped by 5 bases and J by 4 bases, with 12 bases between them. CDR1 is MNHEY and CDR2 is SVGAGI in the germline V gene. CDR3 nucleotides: TGTGCCAGCAGTGGAACAGGGTTAGGGGCCAACGTCCTGACTTTC. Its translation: CASSGTGLGANVLTF.

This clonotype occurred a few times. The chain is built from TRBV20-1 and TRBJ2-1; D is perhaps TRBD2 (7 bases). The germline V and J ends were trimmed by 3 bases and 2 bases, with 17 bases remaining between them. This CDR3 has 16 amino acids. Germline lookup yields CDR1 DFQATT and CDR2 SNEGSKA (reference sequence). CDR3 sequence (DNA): TGCAGTGCTAGGAGGGGGGGCCCGAAAGCCTACAATGAGCAGTTCTTC. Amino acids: CSARRGGPKAYNEQFF.

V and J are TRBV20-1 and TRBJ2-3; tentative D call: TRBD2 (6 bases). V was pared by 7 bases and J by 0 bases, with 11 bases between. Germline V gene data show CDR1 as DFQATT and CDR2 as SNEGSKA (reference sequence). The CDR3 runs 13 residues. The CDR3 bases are TGCAGTGGCCTAGCGCAGAGCACAGATACGCAGTATTTT. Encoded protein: CSGLAQSTDTQYF.

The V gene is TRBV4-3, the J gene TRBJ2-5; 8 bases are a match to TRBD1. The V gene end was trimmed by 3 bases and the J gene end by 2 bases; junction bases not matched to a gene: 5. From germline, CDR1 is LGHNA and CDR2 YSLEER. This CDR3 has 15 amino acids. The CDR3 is CASSHGQGYQETQYF. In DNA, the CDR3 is TGCGCCAGCAGCCACGGACAGGGCTATCAAGAGACCCAGTACTTC.

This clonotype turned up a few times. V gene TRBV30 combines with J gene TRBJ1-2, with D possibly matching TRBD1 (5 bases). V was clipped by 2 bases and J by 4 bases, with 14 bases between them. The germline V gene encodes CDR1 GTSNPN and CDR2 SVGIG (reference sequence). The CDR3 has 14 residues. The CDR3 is CAWSPGTGVYGYTF. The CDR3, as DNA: TGTGCCTGGAGTCCCGGGACGGGCGTCTATGGCTACACCTTC.

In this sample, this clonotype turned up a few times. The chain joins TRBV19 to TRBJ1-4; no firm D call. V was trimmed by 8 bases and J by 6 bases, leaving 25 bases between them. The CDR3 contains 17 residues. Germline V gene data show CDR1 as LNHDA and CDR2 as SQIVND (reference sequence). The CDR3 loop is CASAPIWRRRQDEKLFF. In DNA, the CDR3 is TGTGCCAGTGCGCCCATCTGGCGGCGTCGGCAAGATGAAAAACTGTTTTTT.

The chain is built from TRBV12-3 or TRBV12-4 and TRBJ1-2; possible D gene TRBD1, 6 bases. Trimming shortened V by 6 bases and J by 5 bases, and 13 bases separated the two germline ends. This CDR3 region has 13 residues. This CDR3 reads CASSPGTIYGYTF. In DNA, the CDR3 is TGTGCCAGCAGCCCCGGGACAATTTATGGCTACACCTTC.

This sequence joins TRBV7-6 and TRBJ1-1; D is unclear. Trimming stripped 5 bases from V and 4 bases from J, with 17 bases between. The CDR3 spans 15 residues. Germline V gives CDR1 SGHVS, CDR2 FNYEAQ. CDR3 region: CASSTLSPSGTEAFF. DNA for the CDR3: TGTGCCAGCAGCACCCTGTCCCCTTCGGGCACTGAAGCTTTCTTT.

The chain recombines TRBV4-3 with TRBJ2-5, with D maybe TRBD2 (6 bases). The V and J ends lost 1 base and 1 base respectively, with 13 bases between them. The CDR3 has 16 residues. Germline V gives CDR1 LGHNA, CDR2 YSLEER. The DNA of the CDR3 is TGCGCCAGCAGCCAAGTTTTTTCCGGGGGCCAAGAGACCCAGTACTTC. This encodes CASSQVFSGGQETQYF.

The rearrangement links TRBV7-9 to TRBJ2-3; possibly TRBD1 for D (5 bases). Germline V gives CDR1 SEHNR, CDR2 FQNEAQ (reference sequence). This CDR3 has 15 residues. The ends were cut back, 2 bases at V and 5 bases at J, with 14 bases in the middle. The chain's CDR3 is CASSLWGLLGDTQYF. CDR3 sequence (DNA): TGTGCCAGCAGCTTATGGGGCCTACTCGGAGATACGCAGTATTTT. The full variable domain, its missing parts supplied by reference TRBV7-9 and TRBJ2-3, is DTGVSQNPRHKITKRGQNVTFRCDPISEHNRLYWYRQTLGQGPEFLTYFQNEAQLEKSRLLSDRFSAERPKGSFSTLEIQRTEQGDSAMYLCASSLWGLLGDTQYFGPGTRLTVL.

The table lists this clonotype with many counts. In DNA, the CDR3 is TGTGCCAGCAGCCAGGGACTAGCGGGGGGTGTCACAGATACGCAGTATTTT. It codes for CASSQGLAGGVTDTQYF. The gene calls are TRBV4-2 and TRBJ2-3, with 15 bases fitting TRBD2. From germline, CDR1 is LGHNA and CDR2 YNFKEQ. The CDR3 has 17 residues. Germline trimming cut 3 bases from V and 2 bases from J; bases unmatched to any gene: 3.

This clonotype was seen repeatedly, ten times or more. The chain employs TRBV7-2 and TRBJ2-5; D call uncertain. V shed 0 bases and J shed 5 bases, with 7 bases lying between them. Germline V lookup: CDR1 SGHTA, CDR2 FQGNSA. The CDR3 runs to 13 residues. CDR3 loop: CASSLASVETQYF. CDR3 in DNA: TGTGCCAGCAGCTTAGCGTCGGTGGAGACCCAGTACTTC.

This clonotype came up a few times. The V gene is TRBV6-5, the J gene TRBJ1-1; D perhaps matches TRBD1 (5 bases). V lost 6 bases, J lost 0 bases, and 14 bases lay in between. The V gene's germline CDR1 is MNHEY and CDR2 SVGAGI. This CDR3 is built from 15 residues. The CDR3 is CASRSHRRLNTEAFF. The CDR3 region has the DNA TGTGCCAGCAGATCCCACAGGAGGCTGAACACTGAAGCTTTCTTT.

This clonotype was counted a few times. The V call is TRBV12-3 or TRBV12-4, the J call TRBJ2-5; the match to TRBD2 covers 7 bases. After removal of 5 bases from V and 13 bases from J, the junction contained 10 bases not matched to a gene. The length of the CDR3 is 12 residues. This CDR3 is CASSRGSLGLYF. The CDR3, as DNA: TGTGCCAGCAGTCGCGGGAGTTTGGGCCTGTACTTC.

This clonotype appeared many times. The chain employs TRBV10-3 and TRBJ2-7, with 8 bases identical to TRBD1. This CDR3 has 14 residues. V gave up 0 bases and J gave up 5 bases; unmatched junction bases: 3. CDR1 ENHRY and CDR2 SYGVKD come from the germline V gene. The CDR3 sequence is CAISESAGGNEQYF. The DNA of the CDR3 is TGTGCCATCAGTGAGTCGGCAGGGGGCAACGAGCAGTACTTC.

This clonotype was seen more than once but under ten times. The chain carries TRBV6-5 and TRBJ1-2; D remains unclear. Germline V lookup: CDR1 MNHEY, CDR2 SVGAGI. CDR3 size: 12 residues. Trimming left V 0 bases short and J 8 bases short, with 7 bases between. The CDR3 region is CASSYSVGGYTF. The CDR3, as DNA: TGTGCCAGCAGTTACTCAGTGGGCGGCTACACCTTC.

The CDR3 DNA sequence: TGCGCCAGCGCCGCCGACAGGGAAAAACTGTTTTTT. It translates to CASAADREKLFF. The V and J genes are TRBV5-1 and TRBJ1-4; D is possibly TRBD1 (6 bases). This CDR3 region has 12 residues. Germline-derived CDR1 and CDR2 are SGHRS and YFSETQ. V was cut by 7 bases and J by 8 bases, with 12 bases left in between.

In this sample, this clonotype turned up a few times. The CDR3 is CASSESISQPQHF. CDR3 coding DNA: TGCGCCAGCAGTGAGTCGATTAGTCAGCCCCAGCATTTT. The chain joins TRBV10-1 to TRBJ1-5; D remains ambiguous. Trimming removed 0 bases at V and 6 bases at J, with 6 bases between. CDR1 is WNHNN, CDR2 SYGVQD, per germline (reference sequence). The CDR3 extends over 13 amino acids.

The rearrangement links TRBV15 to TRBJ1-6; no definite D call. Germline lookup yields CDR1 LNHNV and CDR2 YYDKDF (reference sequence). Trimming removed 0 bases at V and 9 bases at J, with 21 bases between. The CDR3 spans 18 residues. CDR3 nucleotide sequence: TGTGCCACCAGCAGAGACGCGTCTATCGGGGAGGGAACTTCACCCCTCCACTTT. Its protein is CATSRDASIGEGTSPLHF.

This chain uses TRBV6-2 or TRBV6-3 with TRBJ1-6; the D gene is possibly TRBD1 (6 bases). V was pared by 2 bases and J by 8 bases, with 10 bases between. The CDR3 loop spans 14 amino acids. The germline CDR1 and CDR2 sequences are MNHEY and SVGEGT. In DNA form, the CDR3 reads TGTGCCAGCAGTTACAGGACAGAAGATTCACCCCTCCACTTT. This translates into CASSYRTEDSPLHF.

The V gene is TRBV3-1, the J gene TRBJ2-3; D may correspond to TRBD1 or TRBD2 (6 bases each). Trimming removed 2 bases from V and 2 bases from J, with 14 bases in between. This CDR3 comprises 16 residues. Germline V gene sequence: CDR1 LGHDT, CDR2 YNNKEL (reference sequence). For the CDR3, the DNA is TGTGCCAGCAGCCAAACCCCGGGGGCCCCCACAGATACGCAGTATTTT. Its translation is CASSQTPGAPTDTQYF.

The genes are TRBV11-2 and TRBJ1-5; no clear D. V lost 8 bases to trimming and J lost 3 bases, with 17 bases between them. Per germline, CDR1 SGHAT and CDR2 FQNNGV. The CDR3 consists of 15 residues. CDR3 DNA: TGTGCCAGCCTCCCCGGTGAAGGCAACAATCAGCCCCAGCATTTT. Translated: CASLPGEGNNQPQHF.

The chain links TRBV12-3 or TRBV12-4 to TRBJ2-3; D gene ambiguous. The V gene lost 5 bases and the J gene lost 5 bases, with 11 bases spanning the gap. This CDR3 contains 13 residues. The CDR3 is CASSLRTKDTQYF. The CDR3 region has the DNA TGTGCCAGCAGTCTCCGGACGAAAGATACGCAGTATTTT.

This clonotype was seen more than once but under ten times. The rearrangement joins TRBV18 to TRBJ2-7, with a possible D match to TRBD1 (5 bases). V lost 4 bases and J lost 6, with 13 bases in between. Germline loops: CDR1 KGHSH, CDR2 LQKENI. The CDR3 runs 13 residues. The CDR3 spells CASSLNRFFEQYF. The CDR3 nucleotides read TGTGCCAGCTCACTTAACAGGTTTTTCGAGCAGTACTTC.

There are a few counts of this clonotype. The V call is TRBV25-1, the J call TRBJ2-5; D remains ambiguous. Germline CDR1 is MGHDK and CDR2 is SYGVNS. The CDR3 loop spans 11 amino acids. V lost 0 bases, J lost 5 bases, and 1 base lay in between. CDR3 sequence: CASSEYETQYF. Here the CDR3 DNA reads TGTGCCAGCAGTGAATACGAGACCCAGTACTTC.

In DNA, the CDR3 is TGCGCCAGCAGCTTTGTTGCAGGGGAACCTAACTATGGCTACACCTTC. The encoded protein is CASSFVAGEPNYGYTF. This chain joins TRBV5-1 and TRBJ1-2; possibly TRBD1 for D (6 bases). Germline CDR1 is SGHRS and CDR2 is YFSETQ. The CDR3 is 16 amino acids. Between the trimmed V and J ends, which lost 2 bases and 0 bases, there was a span of 14 bases.

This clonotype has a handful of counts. This CDR3 reads CASSEDGQNTEAFF. As DNA, the CDR3 is TGCGCCAGCAGCGAGGACGGACAGAACACTGAAGCTTTCTTT. The V gene is TRBV5-1, the J gene TRBJ1-1; TRBD1 might be the D (5 bases). This CDR3 comprises 14 residues. Trimming took off 4 bases at V and 1 base at J, with 11 bases between the two ends. In germline, CDR1 is SGHRS, CDR2 YFSETQ.

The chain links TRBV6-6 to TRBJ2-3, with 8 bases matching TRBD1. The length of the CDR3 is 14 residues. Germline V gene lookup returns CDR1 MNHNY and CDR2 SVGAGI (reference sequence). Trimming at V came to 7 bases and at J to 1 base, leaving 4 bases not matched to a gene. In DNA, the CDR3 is TGTGCCAGCATAGACAGGGGAGGCACAGATACGCAGTATTTT. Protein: CASIDRGGTDTQYF.

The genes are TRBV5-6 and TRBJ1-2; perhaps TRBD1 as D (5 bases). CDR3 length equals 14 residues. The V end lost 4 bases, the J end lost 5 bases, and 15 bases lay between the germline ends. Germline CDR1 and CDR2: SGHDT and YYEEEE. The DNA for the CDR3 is TGTGCCAGCAGCCATCGGGAGGGGAATTATGGCTACACCTTC. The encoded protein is CASSHREGNYGYTF.